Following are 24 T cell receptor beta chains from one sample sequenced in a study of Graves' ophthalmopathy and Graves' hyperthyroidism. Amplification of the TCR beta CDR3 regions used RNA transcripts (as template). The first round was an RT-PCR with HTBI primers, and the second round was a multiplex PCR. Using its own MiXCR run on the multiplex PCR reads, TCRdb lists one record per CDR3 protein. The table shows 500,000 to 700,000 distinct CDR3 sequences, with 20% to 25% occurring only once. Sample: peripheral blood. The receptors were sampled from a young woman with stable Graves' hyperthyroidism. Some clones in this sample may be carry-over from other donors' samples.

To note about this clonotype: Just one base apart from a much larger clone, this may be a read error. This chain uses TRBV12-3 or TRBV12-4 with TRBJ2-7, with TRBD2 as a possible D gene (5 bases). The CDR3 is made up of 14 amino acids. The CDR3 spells CASSLGSGVYEHYF. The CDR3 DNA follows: TGTGCCAGCAGTTTAGGTTCCGGGGTGTACGAGCACTACTTC.

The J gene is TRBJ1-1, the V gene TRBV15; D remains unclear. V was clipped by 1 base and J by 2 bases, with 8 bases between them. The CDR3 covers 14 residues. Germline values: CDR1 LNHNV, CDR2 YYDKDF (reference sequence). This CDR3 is CATSRVGRNTEAFF. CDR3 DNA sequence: TGTGCCACCAGCAGAGTGGGAAGAAACACTGAAGCTTTCTTT.

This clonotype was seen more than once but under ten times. CDR3 protein: CSARDDLRSYEQYF. CDR3 DNA: TGCAGTGCTAGAGACGACCTCCGCTCCTACGAGCAGTACTTC. This chain connects TRBV20-1 to TRBJ2-7, with D hard to call. The CDR3 contains 14 residues. CDR1 and CDR2 (germline): DFQATT, SNEGSKA (reference sequence). Between the trimmed V and J ends, which lost 0 bases and 0 bases, there was a span of 9 bases.

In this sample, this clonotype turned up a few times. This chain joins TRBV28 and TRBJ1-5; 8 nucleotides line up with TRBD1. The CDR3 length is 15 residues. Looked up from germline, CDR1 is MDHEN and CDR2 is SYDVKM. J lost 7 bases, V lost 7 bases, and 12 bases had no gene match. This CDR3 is CASNLGQGMGQPQHF. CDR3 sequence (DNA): TGTGCCAGCAACCTAGGACAGGGCATGGGGCAGCCCCAGCATTTT.

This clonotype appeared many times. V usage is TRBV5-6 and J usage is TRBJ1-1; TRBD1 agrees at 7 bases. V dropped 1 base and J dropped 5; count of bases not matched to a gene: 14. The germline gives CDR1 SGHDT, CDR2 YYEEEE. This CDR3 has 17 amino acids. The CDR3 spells CASSLKGVGTVSTEAFF. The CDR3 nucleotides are TGTGCCAGCAGCTTGAAAGGGGTAGGGACAGTATCTACTGAAGCTTTCTTT.

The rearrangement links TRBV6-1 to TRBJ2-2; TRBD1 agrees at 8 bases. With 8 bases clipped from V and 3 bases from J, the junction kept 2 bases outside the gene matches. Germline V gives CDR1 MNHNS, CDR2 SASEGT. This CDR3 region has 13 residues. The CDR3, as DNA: TGTGCCAGCCTGACAGGGGACACCGGGGAGCTGTTTTTT. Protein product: CASLTGDTGELFF.

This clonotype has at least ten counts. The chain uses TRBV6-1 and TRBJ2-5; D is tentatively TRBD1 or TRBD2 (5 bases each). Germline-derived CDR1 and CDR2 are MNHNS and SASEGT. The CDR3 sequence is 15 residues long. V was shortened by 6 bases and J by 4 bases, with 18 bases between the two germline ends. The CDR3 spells CASSPPGPSGETQYF. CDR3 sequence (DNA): TGTGCCAGCAGCCCGCCGGGACCTTCGGGAGAGACCCAGTACTTC.

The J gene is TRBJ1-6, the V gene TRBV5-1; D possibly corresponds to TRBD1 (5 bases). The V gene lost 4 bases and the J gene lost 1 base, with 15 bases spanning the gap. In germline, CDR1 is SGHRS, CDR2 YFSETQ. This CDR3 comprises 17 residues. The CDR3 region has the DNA TGCGCCAGCAGCGAGGGACTTCTGTTATCCTATAATTCACCCCTCCACTTT. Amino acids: CASSEGLLLSYNSPLHF. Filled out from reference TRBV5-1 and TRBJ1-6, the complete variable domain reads KAGVTQTPRYLIKTRGQQVTLSCSPISGHRSVSWYQQTPGQGLQFLFEYFSETQRNKGNFPGRFSGRQFSNSRSEMNVSTLELGDSALYLCASSEGLLLSYNSPLHFGNGTRLTVT.

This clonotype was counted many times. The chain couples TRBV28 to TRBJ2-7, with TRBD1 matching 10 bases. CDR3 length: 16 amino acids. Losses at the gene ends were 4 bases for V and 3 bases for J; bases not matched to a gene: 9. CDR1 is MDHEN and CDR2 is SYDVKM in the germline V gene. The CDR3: CASSYTSDRGVYEQYF. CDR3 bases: TGTGCCAGCAGTTACACCTCGGACAGGGGGGTCTACGAGCAGTACTTC.

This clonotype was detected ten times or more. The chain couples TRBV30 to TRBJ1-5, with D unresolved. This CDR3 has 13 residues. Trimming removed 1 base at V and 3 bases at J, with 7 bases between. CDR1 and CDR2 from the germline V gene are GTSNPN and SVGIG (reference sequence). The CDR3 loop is CAWSARDNQPQHF. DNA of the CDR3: TGTGCCTGGAGTGCCCGCGACAATCAGCCCCAGCATTTT.

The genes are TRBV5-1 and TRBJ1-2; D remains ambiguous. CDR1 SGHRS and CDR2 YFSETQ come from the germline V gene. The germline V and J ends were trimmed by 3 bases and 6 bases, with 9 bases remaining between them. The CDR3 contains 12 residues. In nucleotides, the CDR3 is TGCGCCAGCAGCTCCTGGGCCCATGGCTACACCTTC. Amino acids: CASSSWAHGYTF.

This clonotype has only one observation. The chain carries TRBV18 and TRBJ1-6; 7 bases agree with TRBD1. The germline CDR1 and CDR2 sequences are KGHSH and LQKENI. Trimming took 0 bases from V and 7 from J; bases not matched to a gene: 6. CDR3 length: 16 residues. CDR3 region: CASSPPAGGDNSPLHF. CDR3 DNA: TGTGCCAGCTCACCACCGGCAGGGGGTGACAATTCACCCCTCCACTTT.

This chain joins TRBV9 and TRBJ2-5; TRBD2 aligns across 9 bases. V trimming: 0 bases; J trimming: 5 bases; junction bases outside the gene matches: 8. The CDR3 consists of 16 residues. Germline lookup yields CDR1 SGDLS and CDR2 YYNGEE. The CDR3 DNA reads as TGTGCCAGCAGCGTAGCGGGGCTAGCGGGGTTGGAGACCCAGTACTTC. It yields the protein CASSVAGLAGLETQYF.

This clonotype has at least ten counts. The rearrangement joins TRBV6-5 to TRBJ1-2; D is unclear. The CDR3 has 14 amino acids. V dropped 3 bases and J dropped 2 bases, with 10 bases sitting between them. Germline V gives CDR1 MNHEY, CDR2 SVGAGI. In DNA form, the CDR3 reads TGTGCCAGCAGTTATAGAACAGCCAACTATGGCTACACCTTC. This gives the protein CASSYRTANYGYTF.

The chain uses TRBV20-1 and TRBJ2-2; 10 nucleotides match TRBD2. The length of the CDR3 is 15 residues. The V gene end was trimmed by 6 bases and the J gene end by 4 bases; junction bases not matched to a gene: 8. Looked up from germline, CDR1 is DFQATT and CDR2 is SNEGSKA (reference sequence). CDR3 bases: TGCAGTGCCACCGAGCGGGGGGGCAGCACCGGGGAGCTGTTTTTT. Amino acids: CSATERGGSTGELFF.

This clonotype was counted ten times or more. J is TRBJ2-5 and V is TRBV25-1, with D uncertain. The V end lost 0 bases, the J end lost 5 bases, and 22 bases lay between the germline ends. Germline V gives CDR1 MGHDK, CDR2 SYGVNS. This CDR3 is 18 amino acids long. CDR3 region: CASSEYQRSYTTAETQYF. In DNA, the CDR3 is TGTGCCAGCAGTGAATATCAGAGGTCGTATACCACAGCGGAGACCCAGTACTTC.

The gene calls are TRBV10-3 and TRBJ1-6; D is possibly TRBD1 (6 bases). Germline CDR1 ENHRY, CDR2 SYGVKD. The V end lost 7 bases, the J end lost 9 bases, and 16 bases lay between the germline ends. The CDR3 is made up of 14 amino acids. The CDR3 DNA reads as TGTGCCATCAAGGGGGAACTGTCTTTTTCACCCCTCCACTTT. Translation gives CAIKGELSFSPLHF.

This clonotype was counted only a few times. The CDR3, as DNA: TGTGCCAGCACCCCAAGGAGGGAAAGCTACGAGCAGTACTTC. It translates to CASTPRRESYEQYF. V and J are TRBV6-1 and TRBJ2-7, with D possibly matching TRBD2 (6 bases). Germline V gives CDR1 MNHNS, CDR2 SASEGT. The CDR3 has 14 amino acids. V gave up 7 bases and J gave up 3 bases, with 16 bases separating them.

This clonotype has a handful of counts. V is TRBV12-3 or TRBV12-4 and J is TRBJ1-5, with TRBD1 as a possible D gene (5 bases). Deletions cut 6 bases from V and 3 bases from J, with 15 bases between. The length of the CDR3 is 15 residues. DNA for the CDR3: TGTGCCAGCAGACAAATGACAGCCGCCAATCAGCCCCAGCATTTT. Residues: CASRQMTAANQPQHF.

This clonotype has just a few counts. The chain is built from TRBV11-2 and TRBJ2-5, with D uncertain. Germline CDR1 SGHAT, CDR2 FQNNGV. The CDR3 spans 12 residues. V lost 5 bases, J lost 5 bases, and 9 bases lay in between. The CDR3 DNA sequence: TGTGCCAGCAGCCCAAGAGCCGAGACCCAGTACTTC. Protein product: CASSPRAETQYF.

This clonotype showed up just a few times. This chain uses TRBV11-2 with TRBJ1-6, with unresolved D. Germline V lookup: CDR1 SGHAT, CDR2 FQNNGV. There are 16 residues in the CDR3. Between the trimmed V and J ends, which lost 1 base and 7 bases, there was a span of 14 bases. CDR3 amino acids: CASSLGPRFLNSPLHF. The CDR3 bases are TGTGCCAGCAGCTTAGGCCCCAGGTTCCTGAATTCACCCCTCCACTTT. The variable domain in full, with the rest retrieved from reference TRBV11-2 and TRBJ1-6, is EAGVAQSPRYKIIEKRQSVAFWCNPISGHATLYWYQQILGQGPKLLIQFQNNGVVDDSQLPKDRFSAERLKGVDSTLKIQPAKLEDSAVYLCASSLGPRFLNSPLHFGNGTRLTVT.

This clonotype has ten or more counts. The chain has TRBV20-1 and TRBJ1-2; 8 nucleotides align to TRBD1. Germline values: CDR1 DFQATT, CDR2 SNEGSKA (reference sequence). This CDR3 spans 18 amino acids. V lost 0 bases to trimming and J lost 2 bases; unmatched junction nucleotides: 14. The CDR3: CSARETDREGRLNYGYTF. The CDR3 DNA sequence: TGCAGTGCTAGAGAGACGGACAGGGAGGGAAGACTGAACTATGGCTACACCTTC.

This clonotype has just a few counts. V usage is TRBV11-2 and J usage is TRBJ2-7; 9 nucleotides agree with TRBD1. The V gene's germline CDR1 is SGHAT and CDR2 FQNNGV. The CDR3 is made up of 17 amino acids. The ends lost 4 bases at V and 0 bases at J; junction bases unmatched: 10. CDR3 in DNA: TGTGCCAGCAGCTCCATCCGCCGGGACAGGGACTCCTACGAGCAGTACTTC. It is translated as CASSSIRRDRDSYEQYF.

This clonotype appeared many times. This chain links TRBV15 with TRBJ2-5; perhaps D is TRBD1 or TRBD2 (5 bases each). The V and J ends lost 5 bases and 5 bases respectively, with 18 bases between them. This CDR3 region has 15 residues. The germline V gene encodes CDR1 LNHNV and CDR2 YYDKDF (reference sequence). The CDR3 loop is CATSGGYGEGETQYF. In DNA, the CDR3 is TGTGCCACCAGCGGGGGTTATGGCGAAGGGGAGACCCAGTACTTC.